This TCR beta chain emerged from a study of T cell changes during pregnancy in multiple sclerosis. This CDR3 has 14 amino acids. In germline, CDR1 is SGHVS, CDR2 FQNEAQ. V dropped 1 base and J dropped 7 bases, with 13 bases sitting between them. Only in-frame clones appear in the TCRdb table, and some are missing; sequencing was by immunoSEQ multiplex PCR. The data show about 40,000 clones, 80% to 95% seen once. The V call is TRBV7-8, the J call TRBJ1-2; D is ambiguous. The TCR comes from a female donor with multiple sclerosis, enrolled in a pregnancy study. This material consisted of CD4+ T cells from peripheral blood mononuclear cells, taken in the third trimester of pregnancy. The CDR3 DNA sequence: TGTGCCAGCAGCTTAGTGGGTGATGAGGCTGGCTACACCTTC. Residues: CASSLVGDEAGYTF. Filled out from reference TRBV7-8 and TRBJ1-2, the complete variable domain reads GAGVSQSPRYKVAKRGQDVALRCDPISGHVSLFWYQQALGQGPEFLTYFQNEAQLDKSGLPSDRFFAERPEGSVSTLKIQRTQQEDSAVYLCASSLVGDEAGYTFGSGTRLTVV.